The 2 T cell receptor beta chains listed next were all sequenced from one sample in a study of graft-versus-host responses after intestinal transplantation. Antigens of these TCRs are unknown. TCRdb's table, derived via immunoSEQ multiplex PCR, lists solely in-frame clones and lacks some. The repertoire includes about 61,000 clones, about 94% of them detected once, and approximately 0.4% sits in the top ten. Here the sequenced sample was unstimulated CD4+ T cells sorted from spleen or lymph node cells, taken before transplant. All receptors come from a human donor who was the organ donor for an intestinal transplant.

This sequence joins TRBV4-1 and TRBJ2-4; 7 bases line up with TRBD2. The CDR3 totals 14 residues. The V gene end was trimmed by 3 bases and the J gene end by 7 bases; junction bases not matched to a gene: 6. The V gene's germline CDR1 is MGHRA and CDR2 YSYEKL. The CDR3 region has the DNA TGCGCCAGCAGCCAGGACGGGGGGAAGAACATTCAGTACTTC. This sequence encodes CASSQDGGKNIQYF.

V is TRBV2 and J is TRBJ1-6; D is uncertain. Trimming took 2 bases from V and 9 from J, leaving 5 bases between them. CDR3 length: 12 residues. Germline CDR1 reads SNHLY; CDR2 reads FYNNEI. The CDR3 DNA is TGTGCCAGCAGTGAATTCGTTTCACCCCTCCACTTT. It yields the protein CASSEFVSPLHF. Full variable domain (rest looked up from reference TRBV2 and TRBJ1-6): EPEVTQTPSHQVTQMGQEVILRCVPISNHLYFYWYRQILGQKVEFLVSFYNNEISEKSEIFDDQFSVERPDGSNFTLKIRSTKLEDSAMYFCASSEFVSPLHFGNGTRLTVT.